Many counts were recorded for the clone carrying this T cell receptor beta chain. What it binds is unknown. The source of the sample is a study of Graves' ophthalmopathy and Graves' hyperthyroidism. Looking at the study overall: Upon initial diagnosis and before any treatment, peripheral blood was collected.

Active ophthalmopathy (CAS at least 3, NOSPECS at least 4), lasting under 3 months. The authors isolated PBMCs from around 9.8 ml of fresh peripheral blood. The sequenced template was RNA, covering the TCR beta CDR3 region. The workflow started with a first-round RT-PCR run with HTBI primers and then moved on to a second-round multiplex PCR. TCRdb fed the multiplex PCR reads into MiXCR, producing one record per CDR3 protein. The sample consists of fewer than 250,000 distinct CDR3 sequences, approximately 28% of them appearing once. Regarding the study as a whole: Most expanded thyroid clonotypes above 0.001 frequency also appeared in blood.

This TCR was sampled from a middle-aged man with Graves' ophthalmopathy. Sequencing was performed on peripheral blood.

CDR3 in amino acids: CASSRMPGTGHSPLHF. Written as DNA, the CDR3 is TGTGCCAGCAGTCGAATGCCCGGGACAGGGCACTCACCCCTCCACTTT. The J gene is TRBJ1-6, the V gene TRBV27; 9 nucleotides match TRBD1. J gave up 10 bases and V 5 bases, and 12 bases lay outside the gene matches. The germline V gene encodes CDR1 MNHEY and CDR2 SMNVEV (reference sequence). The CDR3 length is 16 residues.